These 32 T cell receptor beta chains were all obtained from the same sample, sequenced in a study of T cell clonality in common variable immunodeficiency (dated by TCRdb to 2013 to 2016). The protocol used for the library was the immunoSEQ multiplex PCR assay. TCRdb holds this immuneACCESS table with in-frame rearrangements only. Some clones are missing; in checked studies, unresolved V genes explain under half, and the rest has no known cause. The table records about 40,000 clones for this sample, and not one of them appears only once. The top ten constitute roughly 2.8% of the sample. Sequenced material: peripheral blood mononuclear cells. These receptors all come from a person aged 18-70 years in good health.

This clone appeared many times. From the germline J gene comes the end of the CDR3, since the read stops 3 residues before it. V gene TRBV20-1 combines with J gene TRBJ2-7; TRBD2 matches 8 bases. The germline V gene has CDR1 DFQATT and CDR2 SNEGSKA (reference sequence). Losses at the gene ends were 3 bases for V and 3 bases for J; bases not matched to a gene: 7. This CDR3 contains 14 residues. The CDR3 bases that were read are TGCAGTGCTAGCGGTAGCGGGATGAACTACGAG. It translates to CSASGSGMNYE. From start to end, the CDR3 is CSASGSGMNYEQYF.

In its sample, this clone was seen many times. The read stops 3 residues short of the end of the CDR3; the missing end is completed from the germline J gene. The chain recombines TRBV10-3 with TRBJ2-2, with TRBD1 matching over 9 bases. J gave up 4 bases and V 4 bases, and 1 base lay outside the gene matches. The CDR3 consists of 14 residues. Germline V gene lookup returns CDR1 ENHRY and CDR2 SYGVKD. The CDR3: CAISGTGVTGELFF. Partial CDR3 DNA: TGTGCCATCAGTGGGACAGGGGTCACCGGGGAG.

The table lists this clone with a few counts. The read ends 3 residues shy of where the CDR3 ends; the end is completed using the germline J gene. The V gene is TRBV19, the J gene TRBJ2-7, with 8 positions matching TRBD1. Germline CDR1 LNHDA, CDR2 SQIVND (reference sequence). This CDR3 region has 14 residues. V shed 4 bases, J shed 3 bases, and the junction held 5 bases outside the gene matches. The CDR3 bases that were read are TGTGCCAGTAGTACAGGACAGGGTGACTACGAG. Translating it yields CASSTGQGDYE. In full, the CDR3 reads CASSTGQGDYEQYF.

The sample holds many counts of this clone. CDR3 protein: CASSFQARGAYNEQFF. CDR3 bases read: TGTGCCAGCAGCTTTCAGGCGCGGGGAGCGTACAATGAG. The V gene is TRBV7-3, the J gene TRBJ2-1; tentatively, D is TRBD2 (6 bases). The read terminates 3 residues before the CDR3 end, so the remaining end is supplied by the germline J gene. Germline V gives CDR1 SGHTA, CDR2 FQGTGA. Trimming removed 3 bases at V and 4 bases at J, with 16 bases between. The CDR3 contains 16 residues.

This clone came up many times. Read data end 3 residues before the CDR3 end; the end is taken from the germline J gene. The chain joins TRBV20-1 to TRBJ2-1; possible D gene TRBD2, 5 bases. V was shortened by 5 bases and J by 8 bases, with 22 bases between the two germline ends. CDR3 length: 15 residues. In germline, CDR1 is DFQATT, CDR2 SNEGSKA (reference sequence). CDR3 DNA (partial): TGCAGTGCTGGAGCCTATAGCGTGTTAGAGGATGAG. Protein sequence: CSAGAYSVLEDE. The whole CDR3 sequence reads CSAGAYSVLEDEQFF.

Comments on this clone: The read ends 3 residues shy of where the CDR3 ends; the end is completed using the germline J gene. The rearrangement uses TRBV7-3 and TRBJ1-2; D remains ambiguous. This CDR3 has 16 residues. From germline, CDR1 is SGHTA and CDR2 FQGTGA. The sequenced CDR3 bases are TGTGCCAGCAGCTCCAATAGACTAGACAACCCTAATGAC. The encoded protein is CASSSNRLDNPND. The complete CDR3 reads CASSSNRLDNPNDYTF.

This clone showed up many times. The read ends 3 residues before the CDR3 terminus; that terminus is restored from the germline J gene. This sequence joins TRBV6-4 and TRBJ2-1; D possibly corresponds to TRBD2 (5 bases). Germline-derived CDR1 and CDR2 are MRHNA and SNTAGT. The CDR3 is 14 residues long. Trimming removed 4 bases at V and 5 bases at J, with 12 bases between. The CDR3 bases that were read are TGTGCCAGCAGTGGGTGGGCGGGCGACAATGAG. It is translated as CASSGWAGDNE. The whole CDR3 sequence is CASSGWAGDNEQFF.

This clone was counted many times. The read falls 3 residues short of the CDR3 end, and the missing part is taken from the germline J gene. The chain joins TRBV5-4 to TRBJ2-7; 13 nucleotides line up with TRBD2. From germline, CDR1 is SGHNT and CDR2 YYREEE (reference sequence). This CDR3 comprises 15 residues. V lost 3 bases, J lost 2 bases, and 2 bases stayed unmatched. The sequenced CDR3 bases are TGTGCCAGCAGCTGGGGGACTAGCGGGGCCTACGAG. It codes for CASSWGTSGAYE. The complete CDR3 reads CASSWGTSGAYEQYF.

This clone has ten or more counts. The read finishes 3 residues shy of the CDR3 end, and the germline J gene is used to complete it. This chain links TRBV14 with TRBJ1-2, with 9 bases fitting TRBD1. The ends lost 4 bases at V and 0 bases at J; junction bases unmatched: 3. CDR3 length: 15 amino acids. Germline-derived CDR1 and CDR2 are SGHDN and FVKESK. The part of the CDR3 DNA that was read is TGTGCCAGCAGCCCAACAGGGGGCCCTAACTATGGC. This codes for CASSPTGGPNYG. The CDR3 in full is CASSPTGGPNYGYTF.

This clone was seen only a few times. CDR3 DNA (partial): TGTGCCATCAGCGACTTATTGGGGGGCCTAACTCTAGCGGGAGTCAATGAG. Translation gives CAISDLLGGLTLAGVNE. The CDR3 reads in full as CAISDLLGGLTLAGVNEQFF. This chain connects TRBV10-3 to TRBJ2-1; 10 nucleotides match TRBD2. The CDR3 end is not reached by the read, which stops 3 residues before it; the germline J gene fills it in. V dropped 6 bases and J dropped 6; count of bases not matched to a gene: 23. CDR3 length equals 20 residues. In germline, CDR1 is ENHRY, CDR2 SYGVKD.

Ten or more counts support this clone. The CDR3 goes on 3 residues after the read ends, and that part is filled in from the germline J gene. This chain joins TRBV18 and TRBJ1-1, with 8 bases aligning to TRBD1. Trimming cost V 6 bases and J 3 bases; bases outside gene matches: 12. The germline V gene has CDR1 KGHSH and CDR2 LQKENI. The CDR3 has 16 amino acids. The CDR3 is CASSKSRTGFDTEAFF. CDR3 bases read: TGTGCCAGCTCCAAATCCCGGACAGGGTTCGACACTGAA.

This clone was seen repeatedly, ten times or more. The read ends 3 residues early relative to the CDR3; the germline J gene fills the gap. V usage is TRBV27 and J usage is TRBJ2-1; TRBD1 matches at 9 bases. Germline V CDR1 and CDR2: MNHEY, SMNVEV (reference sequence). The CDR3 consists of 18 residues. The J segment lost 7 bases and the V segment lost 0 bases, leaving 13 bases of the junction unmatched. The CDR3 is CASSLSSTGQGKENEQFF. The part of the CDR3 DNA that was read is TGTGCCAGCAGTTTATCGAGTACGGGACAGGGAAAAGAAAATGAG.

This clone was counted ten times or more. The read terminates 3 residues ahead of where the CDR3 ends, so the germline J gene completes it. This chain joins TRBV18 and TRBJ2-1; D is unresolved. V lost 3 bases and J 3 bases, leaving 6 bases between the germline ends. Germline CDR1 reads KGHSH; CDR2 reads LQKENI. This CDR3 has 13 amino acids. CDR3 DNA (partial): TGTGCCAGCTCACCGGCCCTCTACAATGAG. It is translated as CASSPALYNE. The whole CDR3 sequence is CASSPALYNEQFF.

The sample holds many counts of this clone. The read falls 3 residues short of the CDR3 end, and the missing part is taken from the germline J gene. The V call is TRBV5-1, the J call TRBJ1-4, with TRBD1 as a possible D gene (5 bases). The V and J ends lost 4 bases and 8 bases respectively, with 12 bases between them. Germline V gene data show CDR1 as SGHRS and CDR2 as YFSETQ. The CDR3 has 13 residues. CDR3: CASSRGFGEKLFF. The covered CDR3 bases are TGCGCCAGCAGCAGGGGATTCGGCGAAAAA.

This clone was seen many times. The observed sequence ends 3 residues before the CDR3 terminus, with the missing tail filled in from the germline J gene. The chain links TRBV29-1 to TRBJ2-1, with a tentative D call TRBD2 (6 bases). The CDR3 is 14 amino acids. Per the germline V gene, CDR1 is SQVTM and CDR2 is ANQGSEA. V dropped 6 bases and J dropped 4 bases, with 16 bases sitting between them. The sequenced part of the CDR3 DNA is TGCAGCGTCCTTAAACTAGCTAGGTACAATGAG. Protein: CSVLKLARYNE. The complete CDR3 sequence is CSVLKLARYNEQFF.

This clone was counted many times. The read falls 3 residues short of the CDR3 end, and the missing part is taken from the germline J gene. The rearrangement uses TRBV7-8 and TRBJ1-6, with TRBD1 identical over 9 bases. The V and J ends lost 4 bases and 3 bases, in that order; junction bases with no gene match: 4. The CDR3 is made up of 16 amino acids. Germline assignment: CDR1 SGHVS and CDR2 FQNEAQ. The chain's CDR3 is CASSWTGERYNSPLHF. The CDR3 DNA, read in part, is TGTGCCAGCAGCTGGACAGGGGAGCGCTATAATTCACCC.

Ten or more counts support this clone. The read terminates 3 residues before the CDR3 end, so the remaining end is supplied by the germline J gene. The V call is TRBV20-1, the J call TRBJ2-5; 9 positions match TRBD2. CDR1 and CDR2 (germline): DFQATT, SNEGSKA (reference sequence). Unmatched junction bases numbered 20, after V lost 0 bases and J lost 3 bases. This CDR3 has 20 residues. The part of the CDR3 DNA that was read is TGCAGTGCTAGAGATGTTTCGCCTAGCGGGACTAGGCTCGACAAAGAGACC. Translating gives CSARDVSPSGTRLDKET. In full, the CDR3 reads CSARDVSPSGTRLDKETQYF.

Many counts were recorded for this clone. The read is 3 residues too short to cover the CDR3 end, so that end is filled in from the germline J gene. J is TRBJ2-3 and V is TRBV7-8, with TRBD1 as a possible D gene (6 bases). Germline CDR1 and CDR2: SGHVS and FQNEAQ. The length of the CDR3 is 14 residues. V was clipped by 5 bases and J by 1 base, with 10 bases between them. CDR3 protein: CASSPAGGTDTQYF. The sequenced part of the CDR3 DNA is TGTGCCAGCAGCCCCGCAGGGGGCACAGATACG. The whole variable domain, remainder taken from reference TRBV7-8 and TRBJ2-3, is GAGVSQSPRYKVAKRGQDVALRCDPISGHVSLFWYQQALGQGPEFLTYFQNEAQLDKSGLPSDRFFAERPEGSVSTLKIQRTQQEDSAVYLCASSPAGGTDTQYFGPGTRLTVL.

This clone was observed at least ten times. CDR3 loop: CASSDSWTSTTDTQYF. The CDR3 bases that were read are TGTGCCAGCAGTGACTCGTGGACTAGCACGACAGATACG. The chain is built from TRBV6-4 and TRBJ2-3; TRBD2 matches 8 bases. The missing CDR3 end, 3 residues past where the read stops, is filled in from the germline J gene. Trimming took 0 bases from V and 3 from J; bases not matched to a gene: 5. The CDR3 runs 16 residues. From germline, CDR1 is MRHNA and CDR2 SNTAGT.

This clone was counted ten times or more. Incomplete CDR3 DNA: TGTGCCAGCTCTCCGAACCAGGTGCTCACCGGGGAG. It codes for CASSPNQVLTGE. The full-length CDR3 reads as CASSPNQVLTGELFF. V gene TRBV18 combines with J gene TRBJ2-2; no clear D gene. The CDR3 end is not reached by the read, which stops 3 residues before it; the germline J gene fills it in. The V end lost 6 bases, the J end lost 4 bases, and 15 bases lay between the germline ends. This CDR3 spans 15 amino acids. CDR1 KGHSH and CDR2 LQKENI come from the germline V gene.

Worth noting for this clone: The observed sequence ends 3 residues before the CDR3 terminus, with the missing tail filled in from the germline J gene. The chain carries TRBV19 and TRBJ1-6; 8 bases line up with TRBD1. The germline gives CDR1 LNHDA, CDR2 SQIVND (reference sequence). The CDR3 totals 15 residues. J lost 4 bases, V lost 4 bases, and 3 bases had no gene match. The DNA read from the CDR3 is TGTGCCAGTAGTACGACAGGGGATTATAATTCACCC. This codes for CASSTTGDYNSP. The complete CDR3 protein is CASSTTGDYNSPLHF.

This clone was picked up many times. CDR3 loop: CASEGTDTYNEQFF. CDR3 DNA (partial): TGTGCCAGCGAAGGGACAGATACGTACAATGAG. This sequence joins TRBV19 and TRBJ2-1; 7 bases are shared with TRBD1. Read sequence stops 3 residues before the CDR3 end, and the germline J gene provides the missing end. Per germline, CDR1 LNHDA and CDR2 SQIVND (reference sequence). CDR3 length: 14 amino acids. Losses at the gene ends were 9 bases for V and 4 bases for J; bases not matched to a gene: 9.

This clone has ten or more counts. The CDR3 sequence: CASADTGNQPQHF. The DNA read from the CDR3 is TGTGCCAGCGCCGATACAGGAAATCAGCCC. This sequence joins TRBV2 and TRBJ1-5; possibly TRBD1 for D (5 bases). The DNA ends 3 residues before the CDR3 does, and the rest of the CDR3 is filled in from the germline J gene. The CDR3 runs 13 residues. Deletions cut 8 bases from V and 4 bases from J, with 12 bases between. Germline CDR1 reads SNHLY; CDR2 reads FYNNEI.

As for this clone: The sequenced fragment ends 3 residues before the CDR3 boundary, so the rest is inferred from the germline J gene. The chain has TRBV5-6 and TRBJ2-3, with 8 bases identical to TRBD2. This CDR3 is 15 amino acids long. With 1 base clipped from V and 4 bases from J, the junction kept 5 bases outside the gene matches. Per the germline V gene, CDR1 is SGHDT and CDR2 is YYEEEE. The sequenced CDR3 bases are TGTGCCAGCAGCTTGATGGCGGGGGGTGCAGATACG. It encodes CASSLMAGGADT. The whole CDR3 reads CASSLMAGGADTQYF.

This clone was counted many times. CDR3 bases read: TGCGCCAGCAGCCGACGGGACAGGGACTATGGC. This translates into CASSRRDRDYG. The complete CDR3 reads CASSRRDRDYGYTF. The rearrangement uses TRBV4-1 and TRBJ1-2; 9 positions match TRBD1. The read falls 3 residues short of the CDR3 end, and the missing part is taken from the germline J gene. The CDR3 totals 14 residues. Looked up from germline, CDR1 is MGHRA and CDR2 is YSYEKL. V shed 4 bases and J 3 bases; nucleotides not matched to a gene: 3.

This clone was seen repeatedly, ten times or more. With the read ending 3 residues before the CDR3 end, the germline J gene is used to fill in that end. The gene calls are TRBV19 and TRBJ2-3; D is unclear. CDR3 length equals 13 residues. Germline V gives CDR1 LNHDA, CDR2 SQIVND (reference sequence). V was shortened by 7 bases and J by 4 bases, with 12 bases between the two germline ends. CDR3 protein: CASKRQTSDTQYF. CDR3 DNA, as far as it was read: TGTGCCAGTAAAAGGCAGACATCAGATACG.

This clone was picked up many times. The read ends 3 residues before the CDR3 terminus; that terminus is restored from the germline J gene. This chain joins TRBV6-4 and TRBJ2-3; D may be TRBD1 (6 bases). Germline values: CDR1 MRHNA, CDR2 SNTAGT. V lost 5 bases and J 3 bases, leaving 9 bases between the germline ends. The CDR3 is made up of 13 amino acids. The CDR3 sequence: CASSTTGTDTQYF. The CDR3 DNA, read in part, is TGTGCCAGCAGTACCACAGGGACAGATACG.

This clone was seen repeatedly, ten times or more. The read stops 3 residues short of the end of the CDR3; the missing end is completed from the germline J gene. The chain joins TRBV5-4 to TRBJ2-1, with 10 positions matching TRBD2. Germline lookup yields CDR1 SGHNT and CDR2 YYREEE (reference sequence). The CDR3 consists of 16 residues. The V gene end was trimmed by 0 bases and the J gene end by 5 bases; junction bases not matched to a gene: 5. CDR3 residues: CASSLESGRENNEQFF. The CDR3 DNA, read in part, is TGTGCCAGCAGCTTGGAAAGCGGGAGGGAGAACAATGAG.

This clone was detected ten times or more. With the read ending 3 residues before the CDR3 end, the germline J gene is used to fill in that end. The chain recombines TRBV4-1 with TRBJ2-3; no clear D gene. The CDR3 has 17 residues. The germline V gene encodes CDR1 MGHRA and CDR2 YSYEKL. Trimming removed 1 base at V and 1 base at J, with 15 bases between. The CDR3 loop is CASSQGPPTPGTDTQYF. The CDR3 bases that were read are TGCGCCAGCAGCCAAGGTCCTCCGACTCCTGGCACAGATACG.

This clone was picked up many times. The read comes to an end 3 residues before the CDR3 does, leaving the germline J gene to fill in the end. V usage is TRBV7-9 and J usage is TRBJ2-2; D is unresolved. With 5 bases removed from V and 4 bases from J, the gap between germline ends came to 5 bases. The CDR3 consists of 12 residues. Looked up from germline, CDR1 is SEHNR and CDR2 is FQNEAQ (reference sequence). CDR3 bases read: TGTGCCAGCAGCCACACCACCGGGGAG. This sequence encodes CASSHTTGE. The whole CDR3 protein is CASSHTTGELFF.

Many counts were recorded for this clone. The CDR3 end falls 3 residues outside the read, so it is completed with the germline J gene. The chain recombines TRBV24-1 with TRBJ2-3, with a weak D call TRBD2 (7 bases). Trimming left V 4 bases short and J 1 base short, with 11 bases between. Germline CDR1 and CDR2: KGHDR and SFDVKD. The CDR3 length is 15 residues. The CDR3 reads CATSEGGRRTDTQYF. Incomplete CDR3 DNA: TGTGCCACCAGTGAGGGGGGGCGCCGCACAGATACG.

This clone was recorded many times. The read terminates 3 residues before the CDR3 end, so the remaining end is supplied by the germline J gene. The chain joins TRBV19 to TRBJ2-7, with D maybe TRBD1 (6 bases). This CDR3 comprises 16 residues. CDR1 and CDR2 from the germline V gene are LNHDA and SQIVND (reference sequence). The V end was cut by 1 base, the J end by 3 bases, with 16 bases between. CDR3: CASSIAGQGNVYEQYF. CDR3 DNA, as far as it was read: TGTGCCAGTAGTATAGCGGGGCAGGGGAATGTCTACGAG.